One and the same sample provided the 11 T cell receptor beta chains below, sequenced in a study of T cell clonality in common variable immunodeficiency. Assay used: immunoSEQ multiplex PCR; TCRdb lists only in-frame clones, some missing. This repertoire holds about 35,000 clones, and none appear only once. Sequenced: peripheral blood mononuclear cells. These receptors were collected from a person aged 18 to 75 in good health.

In this sample, this clone turned up many times. The sequenced fragment ends 3 residues before the CDR3 boundary, so the rest is inferred from the germline J gene. This chain joins TRBV5-1 and TRBJ2-5, with TRBD1 matching over 7 bases. Looked up from germline, CDR1 is SGHRS and CDR2 is YFSETQ. The CDR3 is 14 residues long. The J segment lost 5 bases and the V segment lost 4 bases, leaving 8 bases of the junction unmatched. The CDR3 loop reads CASSLTGSRETQYF. The CDR3 bases that were read are TGCGCCAGCAGCCTGACAGGGTCCCGGGAGACC. Full variable domain (rest looked up from reference TRBV5-1 and TRBJ2-5): KAGVTQTPRYLIKTRGQQVTLSCSPISGHRSVSWYQQTPGQGLQFLFEYFSETQRNKGNFPGRFSGRQFSNSRSEMNVSTLELGDSALYLCASSLTGSRETQYFGPGTRLLVL.

At least ten counts were recorded for this clone. The read comes to an end 3 residues before the CDR3 does, leaving the germline J gene to fill in the end. The V and J genes are TRBV6-1 and TRBJ2-1, with 12 bases lining up with TRBD2. V was pared by 2 bases and J by 6 bases, with 5 bases of the junction left unmatched. Germline V lookup: CDR1 MNHNS, CDR2 SASEGT. The CDR3 totals 16 residues. CDR3 DNA (partial): TGTGCCAGCAGTGAAAGAGCTAGCGGGAGGGCCAATGAG. Its protein is CASSERASGRANE. The whole CDR3 reads CASSERASGRANEQFF.

This clone was seen at least ten times. The CDR3 is cut off 3 residues early in the read; its end comes from the germline J gene. The rearrangement links TRBV19 to TRBJ1-5; 8 bases match TRBD1. The length of the CDR3 is 15 residues. J was trimmed by 5 bases and V by 2 bases; bases with no gene match: 5. Germline lookup yields CDR1 LNHDA and CDR2 SQIVND (reference sequence). Incomplete CDR3 DNA: TGTGCCAGTAGTATAAAGGACAGGGCCCATCAGCCC. This codes for CASSIKDRAHQP. The complete CDR3 protein is CASSIKDRAHQPQHF.

This clone was seen many times. The CDR3 end is not reached by the read, which stops 3 residues before it; the germline J gene fills it in. The chain joins TRBV30 to TRBJ2-7; D remains ambiguous. Germline loops: CDR1 GTSNPN, CDR2 SVGIG (reference sequence). The CDR3 runs 13 residues. V gave up 0 bases and J gave up 6 bases, with 12 bases separating them. CDR3 DNA, as far as it was read: TGTGCCTGGAGTGTAAGAGCCCTGCGCGAG. Protein: CAWSVRALRE. The whole CDR3 protein is CAWSVRALREQYF.

In its sample, this clone was seen many times. The read terminates 3 residues before the CDR3 end, so the remaining end is supplied by the germline J gene. V usage is TRBV7-1 and J usage is TRBJ2-2; TRBD2 matches at 16 bases. TRBV7-1 is labeled an ORF, and its function is uncertain. The J segment lost 3 bases and the V segment lost 2 bases, leaving 9 bases of the junction unmatched. This CDR3 contains 20 residues. CDR3 amino acids: CASSSSPGLAGGLDTGELFF. The CDR3 DNA, read in part, is TGTGCCAGCAGCTCAAGTCCGGGACTAGCGGGAGGGCTCGACACCGGGGAG.

This clone was found many times. The read ends 3 residues before the CDR3 terminus; that terminus is restored from the germline J gene. The gene calls are TRBV5-1 and TRBJ2-3, with D perhaps TRBD1 (7 bases). Trimming left V 4 bases short and J 2 bases short, with 17 bases between. This CDR3 has 16 amino acids. CDR1 is SGHRS, CDR2 YFSETQ, per germline. The CDR3 loop is CASSQGGRTSTDTQYF. CDR3 bases read: TGCGCCAGCAGCCAGGGGGGTCGCACCTCCACAGATACG.

This clone was seen at least ten times. The missing CDR3 end, 3 residues past where the read stops, is filled in from the germline J gene. The chain has TRBV20-1 and TRBJ2-7; 7 bases map to TRBD1. This CDR3 region has 14 residues. Germline V CDR1 and CDR2: DFQATT, SNEGSKA (reference sequence). Trimming at V came to 3 bases and at J to 6 bases, leaving 11 bases not matched to a gene. The CDR3 here is CSARPRLAGGEQYF. The part of the CDR3 DNA that was read is TGCAGTGCTAGGCCCCGGCTGGCAGGGGGCGAG.

This clone was found many times. The DNA ends 3 residues before the CDR3 does, and the rest of the CDR3 is filled in from the germline J gene. The chain is built from TRBV28 and TRBJ2-7; perhaps TRBD2 as D (5 bases). CDR1 is MDHEN, CDR2 SYDVKM, per germline. The CDR3 consists of 17 residues. Trimming stripped 5 bases from V and 2 bases from J, with 22 bases between. CDR3 DNA (partial): TGTGCCAGCAGTCCCACCCCCACCGGCCTAGCCGCCTACGAG. Protein sequence: CASSPTPTGLAAYE. The entire CDR3 is CASSPTPTGLAAYEQYF.

This clone was observed many times. From the germline J gene comes the end of the CDR3, since the read stops 3 residues before it. The rearrangement uses TRBV2 and TRBJ2-3; TRBD1 might be the D (6 bases). Germline-derived CDR1 and CDR2 are SNHLY and FYNNEI. This CDR3 is built from 12 residues. The CDR3 DNA, read in part, is TGTGCCAGCAGCCAGGGGAAGGAGACG. It translates to CASSQGKET. From start to end, the CDR3 is CASSQGKETQYF.

This clone appeared many times. The CDR3 extends 3 residues past the end of the read, so its final part is completed from the germline J gene. The V call is TRBV29-1, the J call TRBJ2-7, with D perhaps TRBD1 (6 bases). The germline V gene has CDR1 SQVTM and CDR2 ANQGSEA. V lost 6 bases and J 3 bases, leaving 15 bases between the germline ends. The CDR3 loop spans 13 amino acids. The CDR3 bases that were read are TGCAGCGTCAGACAGGCGCCCCACTACGAG. Encoded protein: CSVRQAPHYE. The whole CDR3 protein is CSVRQAPHYEQYF.

This clone appeared many times. The read stops 3 residues short of the end of the CDR3; the missing end is completed from the germline J gene. The J gene is TRBJ1-4, the V gene TRBV19; D may be TRBD1 (6 bases). V lost 5 bases and J lost 0, with 16 bases in between. CDR1 is LNHDA and CDR2 is SQIVND in the germline V gene (reference sequence). This CDR3 region has 17 residues. Incomplete CDR3 DNA: TGTGCCAGTAGTTCTAACAGGGAGCCTGCAACTAATGAAAAA. It is translated as CASSSNREPATNEK. The full-length CDR3 reads as CASSSNREPATNEKLFF.